This TCR beta chain stems from a study of blood T cell repertoires in COVID-19. At the level of the study: Collection of acute and convalescent COVID-19 samples took place in the United States, Italy and Spain.

V was shortened by 3 bases and J by 4 bases, with 9 bases between the two germline ends. The CDR3 length is 14 residues. Germline assignment: CDR1 SGHNT and CDR2 YENEEA. Using immunoSEQ multiplex PCR, the repertoire was profiled, and TCRdb retains in-frame clones only, with some absent. The top ten hold about 1.2% of the sample, which has about 64,000 clones, 80% to 90% seen once. The rearrangement joins TRBV11-3 to TRBJ2-2; D gene uncertain. The clonotype was recovered from a man aged 40-55 years with acute or convalescent COVID-19. Material: peripheral blood. For the CDR3, the DNA is TGTGCCAGCAGCTTGGCGGTAGCCACCGGGGAGCTGTTTTTT. Translated, it gives CASSLAVATGELFF. Filled out from reference TRBV11-3 and TRBJ2-2, the complete variable domain reads EAGVVQSPRYKIIEKKQPVAFWCNPISGHNTLYWYLQNLGQGPELLIRYENEEAVDDSQLPKDRFSAERLKGVDSTLKIQPAELGDSAVYLCASSLAVATGELFFGEGSRLTVL.